This passage covers 4 T cell receptor beta chains from one sample sequenced in a study of spatial heterogeneity in lung cancer (dated by TCRdb to about 2019). Library preparation used 5' RACE. The sequencing machine was a NextSeq 500. TCRdb itself trimmed the public reads at Q25 with fastp, ran MiXCR and retained productive beta chains. Entries are consolidated by CDR3 protein sequence, retaining the most common genes and DNA. The sample data list about 86,000 distinct CDR3 sequences, and over 10% of these were observed just once. About 4.5% of the sample is held by the ten biggest clonotypes. The sample's time point, from its label and the paper: sample taken at primary tumor resection. Whole RNA extracted from tumor and nontumor lung tissue, or from cryopreserved PBMC samples, was used for TCR sequencing without cell sorting. The sequences come from PBMCs, collected at surgery. All receptors come from a male donor with early-stage non-small cell lung cancer.

This clonotype has a handful of counts. J is TRBJ2-2 and V is TRBV11-2; a weak D match, TRBD2 (7 bases). Germline V lookup: CDR1 SGHAT, CDR2 FQNNGV. The ends were cut back, 5 bases at V and 2 bases at J, with 12 bases in the middle. The CDR3 covers 15 residues. The CDR3 loop reads CASSPRGGNTGELFF. CDR3 DNA: TGTGCCAGCAGCCCGAGGGGGGGCAACACCGGGGAGCTGTTTTTT.

This clonotype showed up many times. The CDR3 nucleotides are TGTGCCAGCAGTCCTCCTTCCGGGGCTGGGAATGAAAAACTGTTTTTT. Its translation is CASSPPSGAGNEKLFF. The chain recombines TRBV6-6 with TRBJ1-4, with a possible D match to TRBD1 (5 bases). V shed 5 bases and J shed 5 bases, with 18 bases lying between them. There are 16 residues in the CDR3. Germline CDR1 is MNHNY and CDR2 is SVGAGI (reference sequence).

This clonotype was counted a few times. V and J are TRBV2 and TRBJ1-1; D not certain. V was pared by 6 bases and J by 1 base, with 12 bases between. Germline lookup yields CDR1 SNHLY and CDR2 FYNNEI. The CDR3 is 14 amino acids. This CDR3 is CASREAAENTEAFF. In DNA form, the CDR3 reads TGTGCCAGCAGGGAGGCGGCTGAGAACACTGAAGCTTTCTTT.

The J gene is TRBJ1-5, the V gene TRBV6-2 or TRBV6-3; D is undetermined. The CDR3 loop spans 18 amino acids. Germline V gene sequence: CDR1 MNHEY, CDR2 SVGEGT. Trimming pared 5 bases from V and 1 base from J, leaving 21 bases between. Here the CDR3 DNA reads TGTGCCAGCAGTGACCCGGGGTCTACTATCGGGAGCAATCAGCCCCAGCATTTT. Encoded protein: CASSDPGSTIGSNQPQHF.